These 13 T cell receptor beta chains came from one sample sequenced in a study of blood T cell repertoires in COVID-19. TCRdb keeps only in-frame clones here, not all; method: immunoSEQ multiplex PCR. The data contain around 130,000 clones, around 81% of them singletons. The source material was peripheral blood. The receptors derive from a human donor in a cohort sampled during active COVID-19.

This chain uses TRBV6-5 with TRBJ1-1; D not resolved. The germline CDR1 and CDR2 sequences are MNHEY and SVGAGI. The CDR3 is 13 residues long. V was trimmed by 6 bases and J by 1 base, leaving 9 bases between them. For the CDR3, the DNA is TGTGCCAGCAGAAGGGCGGGGAACACTGAAGCTTTCTTT. Translated, it gives CASRRAGNTEAFF.

The V call is TRBV6-5, the J call TRBJ1-2; D possibly corresponds to TRBD1 (6 bases). The CDR3 length is 15 residues. CDR1 MNHEY and CDR2 SVGAGI come from the germline V gene. The V end lost 0 bases, the J end lost 13 bases, and 21 bases lay between the germline ends. In DNA form, the CDR3 reads TGTGCCAGCAGTTACTCGGACGGCGAGGGGGTTCTTGCCACCTTC. Encoded protein: CASSYSDGEGVLATF.

As to this clone: Different DNA sequences within this sample yield the same CDR3. The J gene is TRBJ1-5, the V gene TRBV5-1, with a weak D call TRBD1 (5 bases). The CDR3 spans 14 residues. Germline-derived CDR1 and CDR2 are SGHRS and YFSETQ. V dropped 0 bases and J dropped 2 bases, with 6 bases sitting between them. Written as DNA, the CDR3 is TGCGCCAGCAGCTTGGAGGGGCGCAATCAGCCCCAGCATTTT. Residues: CASSLEGRNQPQHF.

This chain's CDR3 is CASSLDSFKNIQYF. In nucleotides, the CDR3 is TGTGCCAGTAGTTTGGACAGTTTCAAAAACATTCAGTACTTC. V and J are TRBV19 and TRBJ2-4, with D tentatively TRBD1 (6 bases). V was pared by 5 bases and J by 3 bases, with 11 bases between. Germline V gene data show CDR1 as LNHDA and CDR2 as SQIVND (reference sequence). The CDR3 spans 14 residues.

J is TRBJ1-5 and V is TRBV6-5, with TRBD1 matching 9 bases. The CDR3 runs to 14 residues. CDR1 is MNHEY and CDR2 is SVGAGI in the germline V gene. With 6 bases clipped from V and 5 bases from J, the junction kept 5 bases outside the gene matches. The DNA of the CDR3 is TGTGCCAGCAGGGGTACAGGGGGCGATCAGCCCCAGCATTTT. It specifies CASRGTGGDQPQHF.

V usage is TRBV7-8 and J usage is TRBJ1-1; D call uncertain. This CDR3 is built from 13 residues. Looked up from germline, CDR1 is SGHVS and CDR2 is FQNEAQ. V shed 5 bases and J shed 5 bases, with 12 bases lying between them. For the CDR3, the DNA is TGTGCCAGCAGCCCCGCCGAGGTTACTGAAGCTTTCTTT. Translating it yields CASSPAEVTEAFF.

The V and J genes are TRBV7-2 and TRBJ1-1; 9 nucleotides match TRBD1. CDR3 length: 15 amino acids. J was trimmed by 6 bases and V by 5 bases; bases with no gene match: 10. Germline V CDR1 and CDR2: SGHTA, FQGNSA. This CDR3 is CASSLSGQGSPEAFF. CDR3 nucleotide sequence: TGTGCCAGCAGCCTATCGGGACAGGGAAGCCCTGAAGCTTTCTTT.

This chain connects TRBV3-1 (or the pseudogene TRBV3-2) to TRBJ2-7; D may be TRBD2 (5 bases). CDR1 is LGHDT and CDR2 is YNNKEL in the germline V gene (reference sequence). Trimming shortened V by 1 base and J by 2 bases, and 12 bases separated the two germline ends. The length of the CDR3 is 15 residues. For the CDR3, the DNA is TGTGCCAGCAGCCAAGGAGGAGGCTCTACCTACGAGCAGTACTTC. It codes for CASSQGGGSTYEQYF.

J is TRBJ1-6 and V is TRBV7-3, with 8 bases lining up with TRBD1. V was pared by 5 bases and J by 7 bases, with 7 bases of the junction left unmatched. CDR3 size: 15 residues. Germline loops: CDR1 SGHTA, CDR2 FQGTGA. CDR3 sequence reads: CASSARTGRNSPLHF. The CDR3 DNA follows: TGTGCCAGCAGCGCAAGGACAGGGAGGAATTCACCCCTCCACTTT.

The rearrangement uses TRBV11-3 and TRBJ1-2, with D possibly TRBD1 on 6 matching bases. CDR1 and CDR2 (germline): SGHNT, YENEEA. The CDR3 sequence is 16 residues long. Trimming left V 0 bases short and J 8 bases short, with 19 bases between. CDR3 nucleotide sequence: TGTGCCAGCAGCTTAGATAGATCCAGGGGAGAACGGGGCTACACCTTC. Translating gives CASSLDRSRGERGYTF.

In this sample, this clone turned up a few times. The chain couples TRBV7-2 to TRBJ2-2; D gene unclear. The CDR3 is 12 residues long. Germline CDR1 reads SGHTA; CDR2 reads FQGNSA. Trimming took off 5 bases at V and 2 bases at J, with 3 bases between the two ends. The CDR3 DNA reads TGTGCCAGCAGCCCAAACACCGGGGAGCTGTTTTTT. It encodes CASSPNTGELFF. Using reference TRBV7-2 and TRBJ2-2 for the parts outside the CDR3, the full variable domain is GAGVSQSPSNKVTEKGKDVELRCDPISGHTALYWYRQSLGQGLEFLIYFQGNSAPDKSGLPSDRFSAERTGGSVSTLTIQRTQQEDSAVYLCASSPNTGELFFGEGSRLTVL.

The CDR3 DNA reads as TGTGCCAGCAGCTCCCCATATCACTTCACAGCCTACGAGCAGTACTTC. Translation gives CASSSPYHFTAYEQYF. The chain carries TRBV7-9 and TRBJ2-7; D is unclear. V gave up 4 bases and J gave up 2 bases, with 18 bases separating them. The CDR3 totals 16 residues. Per germline, CDR1 SEHNR and CDR2 FQNEAQ (reference sequence). Complete variable domain (other parts from reference TRBV7-9 and TRBJ2-7): DTGVSQNPRHKITKRGQNVTFRCDPISEHNRLYWYRQTLGQGPEFLTYFQNEAQLEKSRLLSDRFSAERPKGSFSTLEIQRTEQGDSAMYLCASSSPYHFTAYEQYFGPGTRLTVT.

The rearrangement uses TRBV9 and TRBJ1-6, with D maybe TRBD1 (6 bases). The CDR3 is 14 amino acids. Germline V gene sequence: CDR1 SGDLS, CDR2 YYNGEE. V lost 5 bases to trimming and J lost 9 bases, with 15 bases between them. CDR3 sequence reads: CASRTGTPGSPLHF. For the CDR3, the DNA is TGTGCCAGCAGGACCGGGACACCGGGTTCACCCCTCCACTTT.